These 17 T cell receptor beta chains were sequenced from one sample in a study of control samples from healthy donors and cancer patients. Libraries were prepared by immunoSEQ multiplex PCR; TCRdb keeps only in-frame clonotypes and omits some of them. Of roughly 170,000 clones listed, around 88% are singletons. Material: blood. The receptors were gathered from a woman aged 25 to 39 in good health.

This clone appeared a few times. The rearrangement uses TRBV28 and TRBJ1-1; 7 bases fit TRBD1. The CDR3 is 15 amino acids. V was clipped by 4 bases and J by 4 bases; unmatched bases: 9. Per the germline V gene, CDR1 is MDHEN and CDR2 is SYDVKM. The CDR3 nucleotides are TGTGCCAGCAGTTCCCTAAGGGGGCTACGCACTGAAGCTTTCTTT. This gives the protein CASSSLRGLRTEAFF.

The rearrangement links TRBV7-8 to TRBJ2-5, with no clear D. Trimming left V 1 base short and J 4 bases short, with 7 bases between. CDR3 length equals 13 residues. Germline CDR1 reads SGHVS; CDR2 reads FQNEAQ. This CDR3 is CASSLGPGETQYF. CDR3 DNA sequence: TGTGCCAGCAGCTTAGGGCCCGGAGAGACCCAGTACTTC.

The gene calls are TRBV11-2 and TRBJ2-3, with D hard to call. The CDR3 is 18 amino acids. V gave up 2 bases and J gave up 2 bases, with 20 bases separating them. Germline V CDR1 and CDR2: SGHAT, FQNNGV. CDR3 coding DNA: TGTGCCAGCAGCTTAAGGAGTTCGAGGCGGCACTTCACAGATACGCAGTATTTT. Its translation is CASSLRSSRRHFTDTQYF.

The chain carries TRBV19 and TRBJ1-1; the match to TRBD1 covers 9 bases. Germline CDR1 is LNHDA and CDR2 is SQIVND (reference sequence). The CDR3 contains 13 residues. With 8 bases clipped from V and 5 bases from J, the junction kept 6 bases outside the gene matches. The CDR3 DNA follows: TGTGCCAGTTTACAGGGGGCTGGGACTGAAGCTTTCTTT. It is translated as CASLQGAGTEAFF.

This clone was picked up one time. The V and J genes are TRBV14 and TRBJ2-2, with TRBD2 matching over 11 bases. CDR3 length: 19 amino acids. CDR1 and CDR2 (germline): SGHDN, FVKESK. V shed 0 bases and J 2 bases; nucleotides not matched to a gene: 8. The CDR3 is CASSQETSGRYRNTGELFF. The CDR3 nucleotides are TGTGCCAGCAGCCAAGAAACTAGCGGGAGATATCGCAACACCGGGGAGCTGTTTTTT.

This clone came up once. V is TRBV5-6 and J is TRBJ1-2; D is perhaps TRBD1 (5 bases). Trimming left V 5 bases short and J 3 bases short, with 11 bases between. Germline CDR1 reads SGHDT; CDR2 reads YYEEEE. This CDR3 spans 13 amino acids. This CDR3 is CASSQGAYYGYTF. The CDR3 bases are TGTGCCAGCAGTCAAGGGGCATACTATGGCTACACCTTC.

The chain has TRBV5-1 and TRBJ2-5; D gene uncertain. V was pared by 0 bases and J by 1 base, with 7 bases between. The CDR3 runs to 14 residues. The germline V gene encodes CDR1 SGHRS and CDR2 YFSETQ. The CDR3: CASSLGSTQETQYF. CDR3 coding DNA: TGCGCCAGCAGCTTGGGCAGTACCCAAGAGACCCAGTACTTC.

The CDR3 nucleotides are TGTGCCAGCAGTCCGTACGGACTCCTCTCCTACAATGAGCAGTTCTTC. Encoded protein: CASSPYGLLSYNEQFF. The genes are TRBV2 and TRBJ2-1, with a possible D match to TRBD2 (5 bases). The V and J ends lost 5 bases and 0 bases respectively, with 14 bases between them. Per the germline V gene, CDR1 is SNHLY and CDR2 is FYNNEI. There are 16 residues in the CDR3.

This chain connects TRBV29-1 to TRBJ1-1; weak D call: TRBD1 (5 bases). This CDR3 has 12 amino acids. CDR1 is SQVTM, CDR2 ANQGSEA, per germline. The V end lost 4 bases, the J end lost 4 bases, and 10 bases lay between the germline ends. CDR3 sequence (DNA): TGCAGCGTTGGCGGGACGGGCACTGAAGCTTTCTTT. It is translated as CSVGGTGTEAFF.

V usage is TRBV11-2 and J usage is TRBJ1-2, with D possibly being TRBD1 (5 bases). Germline V gives CDR1 SGHAT, CDR2 FQNNGV. V lost 3 bases and J lost 5, with 10 bases in between. The length of the CDR3 is 13 residues. In nucleotides, the CDR3 is TGTGCCAGCAGCTTTGTGGAGGGGTATGGCTACACCTTC. Its translation: CASSFVEGYGYTF.

V gene TRBV11-2 combines with J gene TRBJ2-2, with D possibly TRBD2 on 5 matching bases. From germline, CDR1 is SGHAT and CDR2 FQNNGV. The CDR3 contains 13 residues. V lost 3 bases and J lost 7, with 9 bases in between. CDR3 nucleotide sequence: TGTGCCAGCAGCTTCGGAGGCGGCGGGGAGCTGTTTTTT. Its translation: CASSFGGGGELFF.

The V and J genes are TRBV5-4 and TRBJ2-1; 13 bases align to TRBD2. This CDR3 comprises 16 residues. The V gene's germline CDR1 is SGHNT and CDR2 YYREEE (reference sequence). Trimming removed 4 bases from V and 3 bases from J; junction bases left unmatched: 4. The CDR3 DNA is TGTGCCAGCAGCGTGACTAGCGGGGGGCTCTACAATGAGCAGTTCTTC. This translates into CASSVTSGGLYNEQFF.

V and J are TRBV4-1 and TRBJ1-6; D unclear. Trimming stripped 3 bases from V and 13 bases from J, with 10 bases between. Germline V gene data show CDR1 as MGHRA and CDR2 as YSYEKL. The CDR3 has 12 residues. The CDR3 nucleotides read TGCGCCAGCAGCCAGGGAGGGTCCCCCCTCCACTTT. It specifies CASSQGGSPLHF.

This clone was picked up one time. The chain combines TRBV19 with TRBJ1-1; 10 positions agree with TRBD1. Germline CDR1 is LNHDA and CDR2 is SQIVND (reference sequence). The CDR3 sequence is 17 residues long. J was trimmed by 5 bases and V by 9 bases; bases with no gene match: 18. The CDR3: CASSYSGTGALNTEAFF. CDR3 coding DNA: TGTGCCAGCAGCTACTCCGGGACAGGGGCACTAAATACTGAAGCTTTCTTT.

This chain uses TRBV15 with TRBJ2-3, with 14 bases fitting TRBD2. Germline V CDR1 and CDR2: LNHNV, YYDKDF (reference sequence). The CDR3 loop spans 19 amino acids. The junction had 10 bases not matched to a gene; V was cut back by 5 bases and J by 0 bases. Here the CDR3 DNA reads TGTGCCACCAGCCTGAGAGGACTAGCGGGAGGAGTAAGCACAGATACGCAGTATTTT. Its translation is CATSLRGLAGGVSTDTQYF.

This clone was seen more than once but under ten times. The V call is TRBV19, the J call TRBJ1-5, with 8 bases matching TRBD1. V lost 7 bases and J lost 11; bases outside the gene matches: 7. Germline V gene lookup returns CDR1 LNHDA and CDR2 SQIVND (reference sequence). The CDR3 has 12 amino acids. DNA of the CDR3: TGTGCCAGTACAGGGGGCAAGAGGACCCAGCATTTT. Protein: CASTGGKRTQHF.

This rearrangement joins TRBV11-3 to TRBJ2-1, with 7 bases fitting TRBD2. The germline V gene has CDR1 SGHNT and CDR2 YENEEA. The CDR3 extends over 15 amino acids. V was pared by 4 bases and J by 8 bases, with 11 bases of the junction left unmatched. CDR3 nucleotide sequence: TGTGCCAGCAGCTCGCCGTTAGGGGCGGGAGATGAGCAGTTCTTC. Translated, it gives CASSSPLGAGDEQFF.